These 8 T cell receptor beta chains share one sample of origin, sequenced in a study of OX40 agonist ivuxolimab in advanced cancers. To prepare the library, the immunoSEQ multiplex PCR assay was applied. TCRdb took this table from immuneACCESS and kept in-frame rearrangements with V and J called. Such tables lack part of the clones; where checked against another copy, unresolved V genes explain under half of the gap, and the rest is unexplained. Here the sample has about 84,000 clones; approximately 89% occur a single time. In total, the top ten clones hold approximately 0.2% of the sample. Sequencing was performed on CD4+ or CD8+ T cells sorted from blood, taken in a trial of the OX40 agonist ivuxolimab. These receptors came from an adult with an advanced solid tumor such as melanoma, head and neck, liver or kidney cancer.

The chain recombines TRBV5-4 with TRBJ2-7, with 7 bases matching TRBD1. Germline CDR1 SGHNT, CDR2 YYREEE (reference sequence). The V and J ends lost 5 bases and 0 bases, in that order; junction bases with no gene match: 8. This CDR3 is 15 amino acids long. CDR3 in amino acids: CASSSGQPSSYEQYF. CDR3 DNA sequence: TGTGCCAGCAGTTCGGGACAGCCCAGCTCCTACGAGCAGTACTTC. Full variable domain (outside the CDR3, taken from reference TRBV5-4 and TRBJ2-7): ETGVTQSPTHLIKTRGQQVTLRCSSQSGHNTVSWYQQALGQGPQFIFQYYREEENGRGNFPPRFSGLQFPNYSSELNVNALELDDSALYLCASSSGQPSSYEQYFGPGTRLTVT.

This clone occurred a few times. J is TRBJ2-3 and V is TRBV7-9; TRBD2 might be the D (6 bases). Trimming cost V 5 bases and J 6 bases, with 21 bases left between them. Germline V CDR1 and CDR2: SEHNR, FQNEAQ (reference sequence). The length of the CDR3 is 16 residues. The CDR3 reads CASSPKAGISVDTQYF. In DNA form, the CDR3 reads TGTGCCAGCAGCCCGAAAGCGGGTATCTCGGTCGATACGCAGTATTTT.

The V gene is TRBV30, the J gene TRBJ2-6; 8 nucleotides agree with TRBD2. The CDR3 totals 17 residues. Germline assignment: CDR1 GTSNPN and CDR2 SVGIG (reference sequence). V shed 5 bases, J shed 0 bases, and the junction held 9 bases outside the gene matches. The CDR3 nucleotides are TGTGCCTGGCTCGGACTAGCCCGCAGCTCTGGGGCCAACGTCCTGACTTTC. It encodes CAWLGLARSSGANVLTF. The full variable domain, completed using reference TRBV30 and TRBJ2-6, is SQTIHQWPATLVQPVGSPLSLECTVEGTSNPNLYWYRQAAGRGLQLLFYSVGIGQISSEVPQNLSASRPQDRQFILSSKKLLLSDSGFYLCAWLGLARSSGANVLTFGAGSRLTVL.

In this sample, this clone turned up once. The chain couples TRBV7-2 to TRBJ2-5; D gene unclear. This CDR3 has 12 residues. The germline V gene encodes CDR1 SGHTA and CDR2 FQGNSA. V lost 8 bases, J lost 5 bases, and 12 bases lay in between. DNA for the CDR3: TGTGCCAGCGCCCAAGCCCGGGAGACCCAGTACTTC. This encodes CASAQARETQYF.

J is TRBJ1-4 and V is TRBV2; no definite D call. Per the germline V gene, CDR1 is SNHLY and CDR2 is FYNNEI. V was shortened by 7 bases and J by 7 bases, with 16 bases between the two germline ends. There are 14 residues in the CDR3. The CDR3 DNA reads TGTGCCAGCAATGAGCGGGGTTGGGTTGAAAAACTGTTTTTT. It encodes CASNERGWVEKLFF.

The chain links TRBV4-1 to TRBJ2-2; 7 bases map to TRBD2. This CDR3 has 15 residues. CDR1 MGHRA and CDR2 YSYEKL come from the germline V gene. With V trimmed by 3 bases and J by 4 bases, 5 bases remained unmatched. The CDR3 region has the DNA TGCGCCAGCAGCCAGAGACTAGCTTTCACCGGGGAGCTGTTTTTT. It specifies CASSQRLAFTGELFF.

This clone appeared a few times. In DNA form, the CDR3 reads TGTGCCAGTAGTACGACCGTGGCCACTGAAGCTTTCTTT. This gives the protein CASSTTVATEAFF. The chain combines TRBV19 with TRBJ1-1; D uncertain. Trimming took off 4 bases at V and 4 bases at J, with 10 bases between the two ends. Germline CDR1 and CDR2: LNHDA and SQIVND (reference sequence). This CDR3 spans 13 amino acids.

This chain connects TRBV29-1 to TRBJ2-7; 7 nucleotides agree with TRBD1. The CDR3 extends over 14 amino acids. V lost 6 bases, J lost 0 bases, and 8 bases stayed unmatched. Germline CDR1 reads SQVTM; CDR2 reads ANQGSEA. The CDR3 region has the DNA TGCAGCGTCCAGGGGGTTTGGGGCTCCTACGAGCAGTACTTC. Translated: CSVQGVWGSYEQYF.